The 17 T cell receptor beta chains below come from one sample, sequenced in a study of cytomegalovirus exposure and HLA in healthy donors. A multiplex PCR was run with 60 Vbeta primers and 13 Jbeta primers. The repertoire was sequenced with immunoSEQ multiplex PCR; TCRdb's copy has only in-frame clones and lacks some. This sample lists around 210,000 clones; its ten largest clones have about 1.1%. Input material: PBMCs. Source of these receptors: a girl aged 2 to 9 in good health and CMV-seropositive.

The gene calls are TRBV10-3 and TRBJ2-3; perhaps TRBD1 as D (6 bases). Germline lookup yields CDR1 ENHRY and CDR2 SYGVKD. Trimming took 1 base from V and 6 from J, leaving 14 bases between them. The CDR3 is 15 residues long. The CDR3 bases are TGTGCCATCAGTGAGTACGATAAGGGGGACGATACGCAGTATTTT. Amino acid sequence: CAISEYDKGDDTQYF.

Of note for this clone: An end of the junction does not agree with germline; a read error may underlie this. The sample holds other DNA sequences that translate to the same CDR3. CDR3 sequence (DNA): TGTGCCAGCAGCCAAGTCACAGGGGCTTCCTACGAGCAGTATTTC. This gives the protein CASSQVTGASYEQYF. This chain joins TRBV4-2 and TRBJ2-7; 7 bases agree with TRBD1. This CDR3 has 15 amino acids. From germline, CDR1 is LGHNA and CDR2 YNFKEQ.

J is TRBJ2-1 and V is TRBV28; no definite D call. Germline V CDR1 and CDR2: MDHEN, SYDVKM. This CDR3 region has 16 residues. Trimming left V 7 bases short and J 2 bases short, with 18 bases between. CDR3 coding DNA: TGTGCCAGCACGCCCTCAGGAACATTCACCTACAATGAGCAGTTCTTC. This sequence encodes CASTPSGTFTYNEQFF.

V usage is TRBV5-5 and J usage is TRBJ2-7; 7 bases are shared with TRBD1. The CDR3 length is 16 residues. The ends lost 2 bases at V and 0 bases at J; junction bases unmatched: 8. CDR1 is SGHKS and CDR2 is YYEKEE in the germline V gene (reference sequence). CDR3: CASSFLRGPSSYEQYF. CDR3 nucleotides: TGTGCCAGCAGCTTCTTAAGGGGGCCCAGCTCCTACGAGCAGTACTTC.

This chain connects TRBV9 to TRBJ2-7, with 9 bases that match TRBD1. V gave up 5 bases and J gave up 3 bases; unmatched junction bases: 9. There are 15 residues in the CDR3. CDR1 is SGDLS, CDR2 YYNGEE, per germline. The DNA of the CDR3 is TGTGCCAGCAGTTGGGGACAGGGTCTTATCTACGAGCAGTACTTC. Amino acid sequence: CASSWGQGLIYEQYF.

The CDR3 coding sequence is TGTGCCAGCAGCTTTTCGGACGGCCTAGCCGAAAGACGGATTCAGTACTTC. Protein sequence: CASSFSDGLAERRIQYF. The chain carries TRBV7-9 and TRBJ2-4; tentative D call: TRBD2 (5 bases). The V gene lost 3 bases and the J gene lost 10 bases, with 25 bases spanning the gap. CDR3 size: 17 residues. Germline V CDR1 and CDR2: SEHNR, FQNEAQ (reference sequence).

The chain uses TRBV2 and TRBJ1-2; 8 bases fit TRBD1. CDR1 and CDR2 from the germline V gene are SNHLY and FYNNEI. V shed 6 bases, J shed 7 bases, and the junction held 7 bases outside the gene matches. The CDR3 runs 13 residues. The CDR3 here is CASSRGQWSGYTF. The CDR3 DNA follows: TGTGCCAGCAGCAGGGGGCAGTGGAGTGGCTACACCTTC.

The CDR3 nucleotides are TGTGCCAGCAGTTACGCAGTGGCGGGAGGATTGGATACGCAGTATTTT. This gives the protein CASSYAVAGGLDTQYF. J is TRBJ2-3 and V is TRBV6-5, with TRBD2 identical over 8 bases. This CDR3 contains 16 residues. The germline gives CDR1 MNHEY, CDR2 SVGAGI. V lost 2 bases and J lost 6; bases outside the gene matches: 10.

The J gene is TRBJ2-3, the V gene TRBV18; 8 bases align to TRBD2. CDR1 and CDR2 (germline): KGHSH, LQKENI. V was clipped by 3 bases and J by 3 bases; unmatched bases: 5. The CDR3 is 15 amino acids. CDR3 DNA: TGTGCCAGCTCACCTTTAGCGGGATTTACAGATACGCAGTATTTT. Its translation: CASSPLAGFTDTQYF.

The rearrangement links TRBV2 to TRBJ2-7, with unresolved D. CDR1 is SNHLY, CDR2 FYNNEI, per germline. The CDR3 runs to 16 residues. The germline V and J ends were trimmed by 6 bases and 0 bases, with 18 bases remaining between them. The CDR3 loop is CASSAQIARPSYEQYF. The DNA for the CDR3 is TGTGCCAGCAGCGCCCAAATCGCCAGGCCCTCCTACGAGCAGTACTTC.

The J gene is TRBJ2-7, the V gene TRBV6-1; D gene ambiguous. V lost 3 bases, J lost 3 bases, and 15 bases lay in between. The CDR3 has 15 amino acids. Germline V gene lookup returns CDR1 MNHNS and CDR2 SASEGT. The CDR3 protein is CASSDLRNWNYEQYF. CDR3 DNA sequence: TGTGCCAGCAGTGATTTGAGGAATTGGAACTACGAGCAGTACTTC.

The gene calls are TRBV10-2 and TRBJ2-3, with 13 positions matching TRBD2. Per germline, CDR1 WSHSY and CDR2 SAAADI. CDR3 length: 16 residues. V was pared by 0 bases and J by 8 bases, with 5 bases of the junction left unmatched. CDR3 protein: CASSESRTSGRGTQYF. The CDR3 DNA sequence: TGCGCCAGCAGTGAGTCTCGGACTAGCGGGAGAGGTACGCAGTATTTT.

The V gene is TRBV10-2, the J gene TRBJ2-3; a weak D match, TRBD2 (7 bases). The CDR3 spans 15 residues. In germline, CDR1 is WSHSY, CDR2 SAAADI. V lost 3 bases and J lost 0, with 10 bases in between. The CDR3 DNA reads as TGCGCCAGCAGTGAAGGGGGGGGAAGCACAGATACGCAGTATTTT. It encodes CASSEGGGSTDTQYF.

The gene calls are TRBV11-2 and TRBJ2-5, with a weak D call TRBD2 (7 bases). The J call may be mistaken, given a closer DNA end match to TRBJ2-7. Germline loops: CDR1 SGHAT, CDR2 FQNNGV. The CDR3 consists of 15 residues. The CDR3 is CASTLRRGPSYEQYF. The CDR3 coding sequence is TGTGCCAGCACCCTACGGCGGGGGCCCTCCTACGAGCAGTACTTC.

V and J are TRBV10-3 and TRBJ1-1; D not certain. Germline CDR1 reads ENHRY; CDR2 reads SYGVKD. This CDR3 region has 13 residues. Deletions cut 7 bases from V and 4 bases from J, with 13 bases between. CDR3 loop: CAITGEEGTEAFF. The CDR3 nucleotides read TGTGCCATCACCGGTGAGGAAGGCACTGAAGCTTTCTTT.

The J gene is TRBJ1-2, the V gene TRBV7-2; 10 bases match TRBD1. J was trimmed by 2 bases and V by 5 bases; bases with no gene match: 2. Germline CDR1 reads SGHTA; CDR2 reads FQGNSA. There are 14 residues in the CDR3. The CDR3 nucleotides are TGTGCCAGCAGCCGACAGGGGGCGAACTATGGCTACACCTTC. It yields the protein CASSRQGANYGYTF.

This chain links TRBV5-1 with TRBJ1-4; D is possibly TRBD1 (6 bases). V lost 0 bases to trimming and J lost 8 bases, with 8 bases between them. CDR1 and CDR2 (germline): SGHRS, YFSETQ. The CDR3 length is 13 residues. CDR3: CASSLVRGEKLFF. CDR3 sequence (DNA): TGCGCCAGCAGCTTGGTCAGGGGCGAAAAACTGTTTTTT.